Shown below are 15 T cell receptor beta chains from a single sample sequenced in a study of blood T cell repertoires in COVID-19 (dated by TCRdb to about 2020). The library was generated by the immunoSEQ multiplex PCR assay. TCRdb stores this immuneACCESS table with in-frame sequences only. Part of the clones is absent; in the studies checked, under half of the shortfall reflects unresolved V genes, and no reason is known for the rest. This sample holds about 180,000 clones; approximately 80% were observed only once. Roughly 14% of the sample comes from the top ten. Sample: PBMCs or T cells enriched from blood (not recorded which). These receptors all come from a man aged 55 to 70 who had been exposed to COVID-19.

Here the CDR3 reads CASSAGQGVPTAFF. The CDR3 coding sequence is TGTGCCAGTAGCGCGGGACAGGGTGTCCCCACCGCTTTCTTT. This chain joins TRBV19 and TRBJ1-1; 9 bases line up with TRBD1. CDR1 LNHDA and CDR2 SQIVND come from the germline V gene (reference sequence). Losses at the gene ends were 6 bases for V and 11 bases for J; bases not matched to a gene: 13. The CDR3 has 14 residues.

The rearrangement uses TRBV6-5 and TRBJ1-4; 7 bases are shared with TRBD1. The CDR3 extends over 15 amino acids. With V trimmed by 4 bases and J by 3 bases, 5 bases remained unmatched. CDR1 and CDR2 from the germline V gene are MNHEY and SVGAGI. The CDR3 region has the DNA TGTGCCAGCAGTTCTAGAACAGGGGCTAATGAAAAACTGTTTTTT. This encodes CASSSRTGANEKLFF.

The chain is built from TRBV7-8 and TRBJ1-4; TRBD1 matches at 8 bases. CDR1 and CDR2 (germline): SGHVS, FQNEAQ. This CDR3 is built from 17 residues. The V segment lost 5 bases and the J segment 2 bases; nucleotides outside the gene matches: 10. This chain's CDR3 is CASSRGTGSRTNEKLFF. The CDR3 DNA sequence: TGTGCCAGCAGCCGAGGGACAGGTTCAAGGACTAATGAAAAACTGTTTTTT.

The chain couples TRBV6-1 to TRBJ2-5; D is possibly TRBD1 (6 bases). V lost 3 bases, J lost 5 bases, and 16 bases lay in between. Germline CDR1 reads MNHNS; CDR2 reads SASEGT. This CDR3 comprises 15 residues. Here the CDR3 DNA reads TGTGCCAGCAGTGAGTGGGGTTCAGGGGCCGAGACCCAGTACTTC. This gives the protein CASSEWGSGAETQYF.

The table lists this clone with a count of one. The CDR3 DNA reads as TGTGCCAGTAGTATGCCCCGGACAGAAGCTTTCTTT. Encoded protein: CASSMPRTEAFF. This rearrangement joins TRBV19 to TRBJ1-1; a possible D gene is TRBD1 (5 bases). Per the germline V gene, CDR1 is LNHDA and CDR2 is SQIVND (reference sequence). Trimming cost V 3 bases and J 8 bases, with 10 bases left between them. The CDR3 covers 12 residues. Based on the CDR3 plus reference TRBV19 and TRBJ1-1, the full variable domain is DGGITQSPKYLFRKEGQNVTLSCEQNLNHDAMYWYRQDPGQGLRLIYYSQIVNDFQKGDIAEGYSVSREKKESFPLTVTSAQKNPTAFYLCASSMPRTEAFFGQGTRLTVV.

As DNA, the CDR3 is TGTGCCAGCAGTACGCGCCCCTCTAGCGGAAAGTCCTACGAGCAGTACTTC. As protein: CASSTRPSSGKSYEQYF. The chain uses TRBV27 and TRBJ2-7; 7 bases line up with TRBD2. J gave up 1 base and V 5 bases, and 14 bases lay outside the gene matches. The CDR3 loop spans 17 amino acids. From germline, CDR1 is MNHEY and CDR2 SMNVEV (reference sequence).

This chain joins TRBV24-1 and TRBJ2-5; 12 nucleotides line up with TRBD1. The CDR3 runs 13 residues. The germline CDR1 and CDR2 sequences are KGHDR and SFDVKD. V was clipped by 9 bases and J by 5 bases; unmatched bases: 3. CDR3 nucleotide sequence: TGTGCCACCGGGACAGGGGGCGCGGAGACCCAGTACTTC. Translation gives CATGTGGAETQYF.

The genes are TRBV4-2 and TRBJ1-3, with 11 bases identical to TRBD1. J was trimmed by 0 bases and V by 2 bases; bases with no gene match: 3. The CDR3 totals 17 residues. CDR1 is LGHNA, CDR2 YNFKEQ, per germline. For the CDR3, the DNA is TGTGCCAGCAGCCAACCGGGACAGGGGGGCTCTGGAAACACCATATATTTT. Translating it yields CASSQPGQGGSGNTIYF.

In this sample, this clone turned up a few times. Other DNA sequences in this specimen translate into the identical CDR3. The chain joins TRBV29-1 to TRBJ1-2; TRBD1 matches 8 bases. Germline loops: CDR1 SQVTM, CDR2 ANQGSEA. CDR3 size: 13 residues. The V segment lost 2 bases and the J segment 2 bases; nucleotides outside the gene matches: 1. In nucleotides, the CDR3 is TGCAGCGTTGAAACAGGGGGGAACTATGGCTACACCTTC. Translation: CSVETGGNYGYTF.

This clone was seen only a few times. The chain joins TRBV7-2 to TRBJ1-6; D remains ambiguous. Germline CDR1 reads SGHTA; CDR2 reads FQGNSA. Trimming took off 3 bases at V and 6 bases at J, with 9 bases between the two ends. The CDR3 has 14 residues. CDR3: CASSLGLTNSPLHF. The CDR3 DNA sequence: TGTGCCAGCAGCTTGGGCCTAACTAATTCACCCCTCCACTTT.

The V call is TRBV5-4, the J call TRBJ1-1, with 10 bases lining up with TRBD1. The J segment lost 4 bases and the V segment lost 4 bases, leaving 4 bases of the junction unmatched. The CDR3 has 14 residues. Germline V CDR1 and CDR2: SGHNT, YYREEE (reference sequence). Here the CDR3 DNA reads TGTGCCAGCAGCCCCTGGACAGGGGGCACTGAAGCTTTCTTT. It translates to CASSPWTGGTEAFF.

The CDR3 spells CASSEAGAGGALGYTF. Here the CDR3 DNA reads TGTGCCAGCAGTGAAGCGGGGGCAGGGGGCGCTTTAGGCTACACCTTC. The V call is TRBV6-1, the J call TRBJ1-2; 8 nucleotides align to TRBD1. The CDR3 runs 16 residues. CDR1 MNHNS and CDR2 SASEGT come from the germline V gene. After removal of 0 bases from V and 8 bases from J, the junction contained 11 bases not matched to a gene.

The J gene is TRBJ1-4, the V gene TRBV24-1, with TRBD1 matching 11 bases. V lost 2 bases, J lost 8 bases, and 3 bases stayed unmatched. The germline V gene has CDR1 KGHDR and CDR2 SFDVKD. The CDR3 covers 15 residues. The CDR3 nucleotides read TGTGCCACCAGTGATTGGACAGGGGGCACGGAAAAACTGTTTTTT. Protein: CATSDWTGGTEKLFF.

The chain is built from TRBV6-5 and TRBJ1-6; D unclear. Germline-derived CDR1 and CDR2 are MNHEY and SVGAGI. The CDR3 runs 14 residues. The V end lost 3 bases, the J end lost 5 bases, and 8 bases lay between the germline ends. The CDR3 here is CASSYQLHNSPLHF. The CDR3 DNA follows: TGTGCCAGCAGTTATCAGTTACATAATTCACCCCTCCACTTT.

V gene TRBV9 combines with J gene TRBJ2-5, with D unresolved. This CDR3 contains 14 residues. Trimming took 2 bases from V and 5 from J, leaving 13 bases between them. In germline, CDR1 is SGDLS, CDR2 YYNGEE. The CDR3 coding sequence is TGTGCCAGCAGCGTGTTCCTTCAGGCGGAGACCCAGTACTTC. Amino acid sequence: CASSVFLQAETQYF.